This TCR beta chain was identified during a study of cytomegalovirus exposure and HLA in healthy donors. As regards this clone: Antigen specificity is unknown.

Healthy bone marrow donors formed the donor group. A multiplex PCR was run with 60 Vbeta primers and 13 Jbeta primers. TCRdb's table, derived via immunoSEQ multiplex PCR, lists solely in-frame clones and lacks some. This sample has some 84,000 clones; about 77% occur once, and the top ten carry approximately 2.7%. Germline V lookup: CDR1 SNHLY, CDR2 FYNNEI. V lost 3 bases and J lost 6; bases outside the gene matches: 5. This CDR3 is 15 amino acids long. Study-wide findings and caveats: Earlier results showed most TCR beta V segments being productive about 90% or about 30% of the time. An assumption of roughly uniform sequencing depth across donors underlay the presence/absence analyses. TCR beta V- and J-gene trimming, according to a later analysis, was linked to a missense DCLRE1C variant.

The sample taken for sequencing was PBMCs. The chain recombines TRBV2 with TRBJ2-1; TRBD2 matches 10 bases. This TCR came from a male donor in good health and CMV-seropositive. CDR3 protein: CASSERLAGLNEQFF. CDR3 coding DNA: TGTGCCAGCAGTGAGCGACTAGCGGGCCTCAATGAGCAGTTCTTC.